A selection of T cell receptor beta chains follows, all from one sample in a study of blood T cell repertoires in COVID-19. Measured with immunoSEQ multiplex PCR; TCRdb has only the in-frame clones, and not every one. Of around 160,000 clones listed, under 95% are singletons. The sequencing sample was made of peripheral blood. These TCRs come from a man aged 60-69 years with active or convalescent COVID-19. The conserved cysteine and the conserved F or W are not part of the CDR3 here. The order of the fields is CDR3 protein, CDR3 length, J gene, D gene, V gene. D genes are given only for firm matches.

ASSLDYREGGYT,12,TRBJ1-2,NA,TRBV7-9
ASSLSGTSGTYEQY,14,TRBJ2-7,TRBD2,TRBV7-8
ASSPPGQVKNEQF,13,TRBJ2-1,TRBD1,TRBV5-4
ASKRAAGADQPQH,13,TRBJ1-5,NA,TRBV6-5
ASGTIQYQETQY,12,TRBJ2-5,TRBD2,TRBV11-2
ASSTIPGLAGEETQY,15,TRBJ2-5,TRBD2,TRBV7-6
ASRRLAGPSYEQY,13,TRBJ2-7,TRBD2,TRBV5-1
ASSRSGRWDEQF,12,TRBJ2-1,TRBD2,TRBV7-9
ASSFEANYGYT,11,TRBJ1-2,NA,TRBV6-5
ATRKTSGWAGANVLT,15,TRBJ2-6,TRBD2,TRBV15
ASSSRGAGEAF,11,TRBJ1-1,NA,TRBV7-8
ASEPLWVAGAQETQY,15,TRBJ2-5,TRBD2,TRBV5-5
ASSLGSENTEAF,12,TRBJ1-1,NA,TRBV19
ASELEPGQGRNTQY,14,TRBJ2-3,TRBD1,TRBV5-1
ASSLAGVHEQF,11,TRBJ2-1,NA,TRBV7-2
ASSLGRDTEAF,11,TRBJ1-1,NA,TRBV11-3
ASRDTEYGYT,10,TRBJ1-2,NA,TRBV6-5
ASKQGRDGYGYT,12,TRBJ1-2,TRBD1,TRBV19
ASSVQGGYGYT,11,TRBJ1-2,TRBD1,TRBV28
ASSLEQGFGNQPQH,14,TRBJ1-5,NA,TRBV2
ASSDHYTGELF,11,TRBJ2-2,NA,TRBV2
ASNSYNEQF,9,TRBJ2-1,NA,TRBV2
ASSEDRFSGNTIY,13,TRBJ1-3,NA,TRBV11-2
ASSLITGTGGLNPF,14,TRBJ2-1,TRBD1,TRBV27
ASSNRRGRRTNEKLF,15,TRBJ1-4,TRBD1,TRBV7-9
AWAEGGYT,8,TRBJ1-2,NA,TRBV30
ASSPGIMNTEAF,12,TRBJ1-1,NA,TRBV3-1/TRBV3-2
ASSLDWASGQGRSYT,15,TRBJ1-2,TRBD1,TRBV7-2
ASSSSSYNSPLH,12,TRBJ1-6,NA,TRBV5-1
ASSLTGSGNYGYT,13,TRBJ1-2,NA,TRBV7-9
AWNPGTSGSYPGQF,14,TRBJ2-1,TRBD2,TRBV30
ASSQPGAGAGNTIY,14,TRBJ1-3,NA,TRBV18
ASSLLTGIEGGYT,13,TRBJ1-2,TRBD1,TRBV6-2/TRBV6-3
SVVHSGVSNTEAF,13,TRBJ1-1,NA,TRBV29-1
ASRTGNSGNTIY,12,TRBJ1-3,TRBD1,TRBV18
ATGFDRGDEKLF,12,TRBJ1-4,TRBD1,TRBV10-3
AISFGQARGYGYT,13,TRBJ1-2,TRBD1,TRBV10-3
ASSSTGTVDSPLH,13,TRBJ1-6,NA,TRBV11-2
ASSGGRALEQF,11,TRBJ2-1,TRBD2,TRBV10-1
AISARLNTEAF,11,TRBJ1-1,NA,TRBV10-3
ASKVRQGMLGYT,12,TRBJ1-2,TRBD1,TRBV2
ASSLGGTELPF,11,TRBJ2-1,TRBD1,TRBV11-2
ASSISDTNTEAF,12,TRBJ1-1,NA,TRBV19
ASGLVQGGASDTIY,14,TRBJ1-3,TRBD1,TRBV12-5
ASSPGLAGAVNIQY,14,TRBJ2-4,TRBD2,TRBV3-1/TRBV3-2
ASSPDGTGVEKLF,13,TRBJ1-4,TRBD1,TRBV19
ASSGRESEYNEQF,13,TRBJ2-1,TRBD2,TRBV7-9
ASSSGDREGYGEQF,14,TRBJ2-1,TRBD1,TRBV5-1
ASSGTSGRKDTQY,13,TRBJ2-3,TRBD2,TRBV2
ASSQGERWTDTQY,13,TRBJ2-3,NA,TRBV3-1/TRBV3-2
ASSPSSLGQGHTGELF,16,TRBJ2-2,TRBD1,TRBV7-9
ASSLGQPVRETQY,13,TRBJ2-5,NA,TRBV5-4
ASSSGFSNTGELF,13,TRBJ2-2,NA,TRBV7-8
ASSLVAGVDEQF,12,TRBJ2-1,TRBD2,TRBV7-8
ASSYSEGAGANVLT,14,TRBJ2-6,NA,TRBV6-5
ASSVEHSGNTIY,12,TRBJ1-3,NA,TRBV9